The clone carrying this T cell receptor (beta chain) was picked up one time. The sample is drawn from a study of shared clonotypes between healthy human individuals. Study in general: The people who gave samples were a couple of women and a few men aged 18 to 49.

The assay was immunoSEQ multiplex PCR, and TCRdb's table has in-frame clones only and misses some. The sample has more than 2 million clones, about 95% seen once; the top ten hold 1.1%. Naive CD8 cells were CD45RO-negative, positively selected for CCR7, excluding terminally differentiated effector memory CD45RA+ cells. Per germline, CDR1 SGHNT and CDR2 YYREEE (reference sequence). The CDR3 spans 15 residues. V shed 4 bases and J shed 4 bases, with 18 bases lying between them. This sequence originates from a man aged 18 to 29 in good health. This chain connects TRBV5-4 to TRBJ2-7, with D possibly being TRBD1 (5 bases). Sequences were obtained from naive CD8+ T cells sorted from blood. DNA for the CDR3: TGTGCCAGCAGCATAGCCCCCGGACACGAATACGAGCAGTACTTC. Encoded protein: CASSIAPGHEYEQYF. Drawing the rest from reference TRBV5-4 and TRBJ2-7, the complete variable domain is ETGVTQSPTHLIKTRGQQVTLRCSSQSGHNTVSWYQQALGQGPQFIFQYYREEENGRGNFPPRFSGLQFPNYSSELNVNALELDDSALYLCASSIAPGHEYEQYFGPGTRLTVT.